Listed here are 24 T cell receptor beta chains from one sample, sequenced in a study of blood T cells in healthy people across ages. Through a sample-barcoded 5' primer and a J-beta primer mix, a second PCR was run for 7 to 11 cycles. One entry per CDR3 protein, called by TCRdb with MiXCR from the 5' RACE reads. The sample has 800,000 or so distinct CDR3 sequences; about 62% are singletons. Source material: blood. Source of these receptors: a man under 40 in good health.

The chain is built from TRBV3-1 and TRBJ2-4; 9 bases map to TRBD2. TRBJ2-7 matches the DNA end more closely, so the J call is doubtful. Per the germline V gene, CDR1 is LGHDT and CDR2 is YNNKEL (reference sequence). The CDR3 contains 16 residues. CDR3 protein: CASSQDIASGAGEQYF. CDR3 DNA sequence: TGTGCCAGCAGCCAAGATATAGCTAGCGGGGCGGGCGAGCAGTACTTC.

The sample holds a few counts of this clonotype. The chain couples TRBV12-3 or TRBV12-4 to TRBJ2-7, with TRBD1 matching over 7 bases. J gave up 2 bases and V 6 bases, and 7 bases lay outside the gene matches. The CDR3 totals 14 residues. The CDR3 reads CASRRTGDTYEQYF. In nucleotides, the CDR3 is TGTGCCAGCAGGCGGACAGGAGATACCTACGAGCAGTACTTC.

The genes are TRBV7-9 and TRBJ1-2, with D perhaps TRBD1 (6 bases). The V and J ends lost 1 base and 2 bases respectively, with 8 bases between them. The germline gives CDR1 SEHNR, CDR2 FQNEAQ (reference sequence). The length of the CDR3 is 14 residues. The CDR3 loop reads CASSLGTDNYGYTF. In DNA form, the CDR3 reads TGTGCCAGCAGCTTAGGGACAGACAACTATGGCTACACCTTC.

V usage is TRBV7-9 and J usage is TRBJ1-6, with D uncertain. CDR3 size: 17 residues. V lost 0 bases to trimming and J lost 9 bases, with 18 bases between them. Germline CDR1 is SEHNR and CDR2 is FQNEAQ (reference sequence). CDR3 nucleotides: TGTGCCAGCAGCTTAGCGACGTCGGGGTCTCCCCTTTCACCCCTCCACTTT. Its protein is CASSLATSGSPLSPLHF.

The rearrangement uses TRBV7-9 and TRBJ2-5; D is undetermined. This CDR3 has 14 residues. Trimming pared 1 base from V and 0 bases from J, leaving 6 bases between. The germline CDR1 and CDR2 sequences are SEHNR and FQNEAQ (reference sequence). The CDR3 DNA reads TGTGCCAGCAGCTTAGACGGCTACCAAGAGACCCAGTACTTC. Protein product: CASSLDGYQETQYF.

This clonotype was observed a handful of times. The chain couples TRBV29-1 to TRBJ2-5; 10 bases map to TRBD1. Judging by the DNA end, TRBJ2-7 fits better; the J call may be wrong. CDR3 length: 15 amino acids. Germline CDR1 and CDR2: SQVTM and ANQGSEA. DNA for the CDR3: TGCAGCGTTGAACTCCTGGGGACAGGGGAGCACGAGCAGTACTTC. It translates to CSVELLGTGEHEQYF.

This clonotype came up a few times. V gene TRBV7-9 combines with J gene TRBJ2-6, with a weak D call TRBD2 (6 bases). Germline CDR1 SEHNR, CDR2 FQNEAQ (reference sequence). The CDR3 is 15 residues long. V gave up 6 bases and J gave up 2 bases, with 11 bases separating them. CDR3 sequence (DNA): TGTGCCAGCAGACCTCCGGGGGCTGGGGCCAACGTCCTGACTTTC. Protein: CASRPPGAGANVLTF.

This chain links TRBV19 with TRBJ2-6, with D possibly matching TRBD1 (6 bases). CDR3 length: 17 residues. Germline CDR1 and CDR2: LNHDA and SQIVND (reference sequence). V dropped 8 bases and J dropped 0 bases, with 17 bases sitting between them. The CDR3 region is CASSGEPDRSGANVLTF. CDR3 DNA: TGTGCCAGTTCAGGGGAACCTGACCGCTCTGGGGCCAACGTCCTGACTTTC.

The V and J genes are TRBV10-3 and TRBJ2-5, with TRBD1 as a possible D gene (5 bases). This CDR3 comprises 14 residues. Trimming took 5 bases from V and 5 from J, leaving 15 bases between them. Germline V gene data show CDR1 as ENHRY and CDR2 as SYGVKD. CDR3 protein: CAISRQGGEETQYF. Here the CDR3 DNA reads TGTGCCATCAGTCGCCAGGGTGGTGAGGAGACCCAGTACTTC.

This clonotype was observed a single time. The rearrangement links TRBV5-1 to TRBJ1-5; TRBD1 agrees at 9 bases. This CDR3 contains 16 residues. J gave up 0 bases and V 7 bases, and 8 bases lay outside the gene matches. Germline loops: CDR1 SGHRS, CDR2 YFSETQ. This chain's CDR3 is CASPVQGAYSNQPQHF. The CDR3 nucleotides are TGCGCCAGCCCAGTACAGGGGGCTTATAGCAATCAGCCCCAGCATTTT. The whole variable domain, filled in from reference TRBV5-1 and TRBJ1-5, reads KAGVTQTPRYLIKTRGQQVTLSCSPISGHRSVSWYQQTPGQGLQFLFEYFSETQRNKGNFPGRFSGRQFSNSRSEMNVSTLELGDSALYLCASPVQGAYSNQPQHFGDGTRLSIL.

This clonotype was observed a few times. The rearrangement links TRBV6-1 to TRBJ2-1; 12 nucleotides match TRBD2. Trimming removed 5 bases from V and 10 bases from J; junction bases left unmatched: 3. The CDR3 spans 13 residues. Germline CDR1 and CDR2: MNHNS and SASEGT. The CDR3 DNA reads as TGTGCCAGCAGTCCCGGGACTAGCGGGGAGCAGTTCTTC. It specifies CASSPGTSGEQFF.

This clonotype was seen a few times. The V and J genes are TRBV7-9 and TRBJ1-2; 7 nucleotides line up with TRBD1. The CDR3 is 14 amino acids. The junction had 4 bases not matched to a gene; V was cut back by 4 bases and J by 2 bases. Germline assignment: CDR1 SEHNR and CDR2 FQNEAQ (reference sequence). In nucleotides, the CDR3 is TGTGCCAGCAGCTCAGCCAGGGGGAACTATGGCTACACCTTC. Protein sequence: CASSSARGNYGYTF.

About this clonotype itself: A much larger clone is a single base away; this may be a read error. The rearrangement joins TRBV7-2 to TRBJ2-1, with TRBD2 matching over 10 bases. The trim removed 6 bases at V and 5 bases at J, leaving 7 bases unmatched. The CDR3 is made up of 15 amino acids. Germline CDR1 is SGHTA and CDR2 is FQGNSA. The CDR3 reads CASRRTSGSHNEQFF. CDR3 bases: TGTGCCAGCAGACGGACTAGCGGTTCCCACAATGAGCAGTTCTTC.

The V gene is TRBV12-3 or TRBV12-4, the J gene TRBJ2-1, with 8 bases aligning to TRBD2. After removal of 1 base from V and 2 bases from J, the junction contained 4 bases not matched to a gene. There are 16 residues in the CDR3. CDR3 loop: CASSLGAGGPYNEQFF. Written as DNA, the CDR3 is TGTGCCAGCAGTTTAGGGGCGGGGGGCCCCTACAATGAGCAGTTCTTC.

J is TRBJ1-6 and V is TRBV6-5; TRBD1 is a possible D gene (6 bases). The germline CDR1 and CDR2 sequences are MNHEY and SVGAGI. The V and J ends lost 4 bases and 6 bases respectively, with 10 bases between them. CDR3 length equals 14 residues. The CDR3 is CASSSARGNSPLHF. CDR3 in DNA: TGTGCCAGCAGTTCCGCCAGGGGTAATTCACCCCTCCACTTT.

Turning to this clonotype: A much bigger clone sits one base away, suggesting this may be a read error. The J gene is TRBJ2-4, the V gene TRBV10-3, with 8 nucleotides matching TRBD1. The J call is doubtful: the DNA matches TRBJ2-7 better. Germline V CDR1 and CDR2: ENHRY, SYGVKD. This CDR3 comprises 13 residues. The CDR3 DNA follows: TGTGCCATCAGCCCGACAGGGGCCTACGAGCAGTACTTC. It is translated as CAISPTGAYEQYF.

The V call is TRBV28, the J call TRBJ2-1; TRBD2 matches at 9 bases. From germline, CDR1 is MDHEN and CDR2 SYDVKM. The CDR3 contains 15 residues. The V segment lost 4 bases and the J segment 8 bases; nucleotides outside the gene matches: 9. CDR3: CASSSSAGGRDEQFF. CDR3 DNA: TGTGCCAGCAGTTCCTCAGCGGGGGGCCGGGATGAGCAGTTCTTC.

This clonotype was seen ten or more times. The rearrangement uses TRBV12-5 and TRBJ2-1; 12 bases map to TRBD1. The CDR3 is 18 amino acids. CDR1 and CDR2 from the germline V gene are LGHNT and FRNRAP. CDR3 in DNA: TGTGACAGGTCCCGGGACAGGGGGCCCGTTAGCTCCTACAATGAGCAGTTCTTC. Amino acids: CDRSRDRGPVSSYNEQFF. The variable domain in full, completed from reference TRBV12-5 and TRBJ2-1, reads DARVTQTPRHKVTEMGQEVTMRCQPILGHNTVFWYRQTMMQGLELLAYFRNRAPLDDSGMPKDRFSAEMPDATLATLKIQPSEPRDSAVYFCDRSRDRGPVSSYNEQFFGPGTRLTVL.

The chain couples TRBV28 to TRBJ2-3; D gene uncertain. The CDR3 has 12 residues. Between the trimmed V and J ends, which lost 6 bases and 5 bases, there was a span of 9 bases. CDR1 and CDR2 from the germline V gene are MDHEN and SYDVKM. The CDR3: CASRPLRDTQYF. The CDR3 DNA sequence: TGTGCCAGCAGACCCCTGCGAGATACGCAGTATTTT.

This clonotype has a handful of counts. The chain has TRBV9 and TRBJ2-5, with TRBD2 matching over 8 bases. The CDR3 is made up of 15 amino acids. Germline V CDR1 and CDR2: SGDLS, YYNGEE. The junction had 10 bases not matched to a gene; V was cut back by 4 bases and J by 5 bases. CDR3 coding DNA: TGTGCCAGCAGCACTTCAAGCGGGGGCGCGGAGACCCAGTACTTC. It yields the protein CASSTSSGGAETQYF.

The genes are TRBV7-2 and TRBJ2-3; TRBD2 aligns across 9 bases. This CDR3 comprises 20 residues. Germline trimming cut 4 bases from V and 0 bases from J; bases unmatched to any gene: 17. CDR1 and CDR2 (germline): SGHTA, FQGNSA. The CDR3 here is CASSSTNSGQRGVSTDTQYF. The DNA for the CDR3 is TGTGCCAGCAGCTCAACTAATTCCGGGCAGCGGGGGGTCAGCACAGATACGCAGTATTTT. Supplemented by reference TRBV7-2 and TRBJ2-3, the full variable domain reads GAGVSQSPSNKVTEKGKDVELRCDPISGHTALYWYRQSLGQGLEFLIYFQGNSAPDKSGLPSDRFSAERTGGSVSTLTIQRTQQEDSAVYLCASSSTNSGQRGVSTDTQYFGPGTRLTVL.

This clonotype was seen once. The chain joins TRBV24-1 to TRBJ1-1; D gene uncertain. The CDR3 has 13 amino acids. The V end lost 1 base, the J end lost 1 base, and 3 bases lay between the germline ends. CDR1 is KGHDR, CDR2 SFDVKD, per germline. CDR3 sequence: CATSDLTNTEAFF. The CDR3 region has the DNA TGTGCCACCAGTGATTTAACGAACACTGAAGCTTTCTTT.

V is TRBV4-1 and J is TRBJ2-6; D unclear. The V gene lost 0 bases and the J gene lost 2 bases, with 14 bases spanning the gap. Germline loops: CDR1 MGHRA, CDR2 YSYEKL. There are 18 residues in the CDR3. The DNA of the CDR3 is TGCGCCAGCAGCCAAGAACCTCTGGGTTCTGCTGGGGCCAACGTCCTGACTTTC. The encoded protein is CASSQEPLGSAGANVLTF.

V and J are TRBV28 and TRBJ2-5; the D gene is possibly TRBD1 (6 bases). V was trimmed by 5 bases and J by 2 bases, leaving 12 bases between them. The CDR3 sequence is 14 residues long. CDR1 and CDR2 (germline): MDHEN, SYDVKM. DNA for the CDR3: TGTGCCAGCAGTGGGGCGGACAGACAAGAGACCCAGTACTTC. Translating it yields CASSGADRQETQYF.